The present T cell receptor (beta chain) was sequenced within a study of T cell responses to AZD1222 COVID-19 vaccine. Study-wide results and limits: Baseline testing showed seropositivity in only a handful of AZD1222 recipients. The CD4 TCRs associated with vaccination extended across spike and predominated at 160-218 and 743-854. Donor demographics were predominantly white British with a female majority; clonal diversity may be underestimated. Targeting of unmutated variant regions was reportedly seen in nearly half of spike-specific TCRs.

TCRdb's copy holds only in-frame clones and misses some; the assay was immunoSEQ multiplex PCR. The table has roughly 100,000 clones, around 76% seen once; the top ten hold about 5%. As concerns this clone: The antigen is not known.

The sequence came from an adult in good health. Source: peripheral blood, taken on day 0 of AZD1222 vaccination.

CDR3 sequence reads: CASSQGGGLGEQYF. The CDR3 DNA reads as TGCGCCAGCAGCCAAGGAGGTGGCCTGGGTGAGCAGTACTTC. This chain links TRBV4-1 with TRBJ2-7; D gene uncertain. Trimming removed 1 base from V and 7 bases from J, with 14 bases in between. Per germline, CDR1 MGHRA and CDR2 YSYEKL. This CDR3 comprises 14 residues.